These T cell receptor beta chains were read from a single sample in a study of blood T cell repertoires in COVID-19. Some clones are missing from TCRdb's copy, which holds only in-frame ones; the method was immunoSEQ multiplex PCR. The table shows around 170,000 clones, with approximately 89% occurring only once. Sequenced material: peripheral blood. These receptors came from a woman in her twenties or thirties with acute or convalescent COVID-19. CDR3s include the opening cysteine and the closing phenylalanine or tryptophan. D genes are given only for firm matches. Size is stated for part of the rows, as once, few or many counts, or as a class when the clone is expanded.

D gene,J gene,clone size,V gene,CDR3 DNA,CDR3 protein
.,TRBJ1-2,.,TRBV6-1,TGTGCCAGCAGTGAAGGCAGGGGCTATGGCTACACCTTC,CASSEGRGYGYTF
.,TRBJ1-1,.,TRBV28,TGTGCCAGCAACCTAAGGAGGCGGAAAGCTTTCTTT,CASNLRRRKAFF
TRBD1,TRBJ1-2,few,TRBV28,TGTCGAGAAACAGGGGCTTGGTACCGGGCCTACTTC,CRETGAWYRAYF
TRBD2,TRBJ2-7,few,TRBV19,TGTGCCAGTAGTGCATCGGGAGGGGAGTACGAGCAGTACTTC,CASSASGGEYEQYF
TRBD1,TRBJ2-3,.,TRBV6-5,TGTGCCAGCAGCCTGGCCAGGGGGCATGGAGATACGCAGTATTTT,CASSLARGHGDTQYF
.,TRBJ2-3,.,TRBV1,TGCACCAGCAGAGAGCGGGATCTCACAGATACGCAGTATTTT,CTSRERDLTDTQYF
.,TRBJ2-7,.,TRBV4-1,TGCGCCAGCAGTGAGCGGAAGAGCTCCTACGAGCAGTACTTC,CASSERKSSYEQYF
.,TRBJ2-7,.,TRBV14,TGTGCCAGCAGCCAGTCGACTAGAAGTTACGAGCAGTACTTC,CASSQSTRSYEQYF
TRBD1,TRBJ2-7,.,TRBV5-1,TGCGCCAGCAGCTCAGGGGGCTCAGGGGGGCAGTACTTC,CASSSGGSGGQYF
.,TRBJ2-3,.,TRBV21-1,TGTGCCAGCAGCGCTCATCAGCCCGCCACGGGTACGCAGTATTTT,CASSAHQPATGTQYF
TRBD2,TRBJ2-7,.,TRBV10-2,TGCGCCAGCAGGGCAGCGGGAGTGTACGAGCAGTACTTC,CASRAAGVYEQYF
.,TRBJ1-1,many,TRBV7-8,TGTGCCAGCAGCTTAGAGAAGGGGTTAGTTACTGAAGCTTTCTTT,CASSLEKGLVTEAFF
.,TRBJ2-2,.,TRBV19,TGTGCCAGTAGTCTCATTCTAGGGGGAGTCGGGGAGCTGTTTTTT,CASSLILGGVGELFF
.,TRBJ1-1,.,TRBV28,TGTGCCAGCAGTTTTCCCGACACCTACACTGAAGCTTTCTTT,CASSFPDTYTEAFF
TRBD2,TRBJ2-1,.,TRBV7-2,TGTGCCAGCAGCGTAGTAGCGGGAGGGGGTGAGCAGTTCTTC,CASSVVAGGGEQFF
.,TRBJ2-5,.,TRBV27,TGTGCCAGCAGTTTCTCCCGACAGAGCAAAGAGACCCAGTACTTC,CASSFSRQSKETQYF
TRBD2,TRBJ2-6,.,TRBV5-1,TGCGCCATCCAACGGGGGACTATTGGGGCCAACGTCCTGACTTTC,CAIQRGTIGANVLTF
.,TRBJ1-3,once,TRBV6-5,TGTGCCAGCTACGAGTTGAACACCATATATTTT,CASYELNTIYF
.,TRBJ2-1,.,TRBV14,TGTGCCAGCAGCCAAGAGACAGGCAATGAGCAGTTCTTC,CASSQETGNEQFF
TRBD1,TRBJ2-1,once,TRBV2,TGTGCCAGCAGGGACAGGGCCGAGAATGAGCAGTTCTTC,CASRDRAENEQFF
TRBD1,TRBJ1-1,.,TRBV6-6,TGTGCCAGCAGTCCCAGGGGGACAGGGGGCGAGGGTGGAGACACTGAAGCTTTCTTT,CASSPRGTGGEGGDTEAFF
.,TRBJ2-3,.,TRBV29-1,TGCAGCGTTGATCTGGCGGCTAGCACAGATACGCAGTATTTT,CSVDLAASTDTQYF
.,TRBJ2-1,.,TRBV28,TGTGCCAGCAGACCCCCGGAGGCCTCTTCCTACAATGAGCAGTTCTTC,CASRPPEASSYNEQFF
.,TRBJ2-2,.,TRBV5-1,TGCGCCAGCGGGGACTGGAGTCCCACCGGGGAGCTGTTTTTT,CASGDWSPTGELFF
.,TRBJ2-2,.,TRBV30,TGTGCCTGGAGAGTTGGCAGGGAGCTGTTTTTT,CAWRVGRELFF
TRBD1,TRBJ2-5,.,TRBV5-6,TGTGCCAGCAGCTGGGTGACAGGGGGGCCGGAGACCCAGTACTTC,CASSWVTGGPETQYF
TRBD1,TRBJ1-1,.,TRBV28,TGTGCCAGCAGTTTATTTGGACAGGGGTTGGATGCTTTCTTT,CASSLFGQGLDAFF
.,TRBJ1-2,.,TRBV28,TGTGCCAGCAGTCCCCGGTGGAGGGATAACTATGGCTACACCTTC,CASSPRWRDNYGYTF
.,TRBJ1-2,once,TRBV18,TGTGCCAGCTCGCCAGACGGGGACATTCCCTATGGCTACACCTTC,CASSPDGDIPYGYTF
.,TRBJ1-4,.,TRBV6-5,TGTGCCAGCAGTAGGCTAGTTAATGAAAAACTGTTTTTT,CASSRLVNEKLFF
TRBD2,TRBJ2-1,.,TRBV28,TGTGCCAGCACCCGGACTAGCGGGAGCATCCATGAGCAGTTCTTC,CASTRTSGSIHEQFF
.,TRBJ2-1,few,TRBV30,TGTGCCTGGAGTGTAGTTGCGGGCAATGAGCAGTTCTTC,CAWSVVAGNEQFF
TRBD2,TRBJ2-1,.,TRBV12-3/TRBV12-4,TGTGCCAGCAGTTTAGAGGGGCGGGAGGAGTTCTTC,CASSLEGREEFF
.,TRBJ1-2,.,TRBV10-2,TGCGCCAGCGGCGGCTCTAACTATGGCTACACCTTC,CASGGSNYGYTF
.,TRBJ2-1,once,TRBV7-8,TGTGCCAGCATCCCCACGAGACTACAGGGTCCCAATGAGCAGTTCTTC,CASIPTRLQGPNEQFF
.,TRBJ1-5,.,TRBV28,TGTGCCAGCAGTTTCGCGGGCAATAATCAGCCCCAGCATTTT,CASSFAGNNQPQHF
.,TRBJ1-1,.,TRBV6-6,TGTGCCAGCAGTTCCCAGAACACTGAAGCTTTCTTT,CASSSQNTEAFF